These 20 T cell receptor beta chains were sequenced from one sample in a study of T cell repertoires in aging, cancer and after chemotherapy (dated by TCRdb to between 2019 and 2020). Genomic DNA extracted from peripheral blood, rather than sorted cells or RNA, was used as the source for amplification of TCR beta rearrangements. The sequencer listed for this sample is Illumina MiSeq. Rearranged TRB sequences spanning V, D and J segments were amplified by multiplex touch-down PCR using a mixed TRB-A/B primer pool. TCRdb reworked the public reads: Q25 trimming with fastp, MiXCR clone assembly, productive beta chains retained. Identical CDR3 protein sequences are pooled into one entry, listed with their most common genes and DNA. For this sample there are about 8,600 distinct CDR3 sequences; 25% appear just once. Around 3% of the sample comes from the top ten. Sequencing was performed on blood. The receptor set was obtained from a human donor with a blood cancer.

This clonotype has more than one count but fewer than ten. The rearrangement uses TRBV6-2 or TRBV6-3 and TRBJ2-5; a weak D match, TRBD1 (6 bases). The germline CDR1 and CDR2 sequences are MNHEY and SVGEGT. This CDR3 has 13 residues. The V gene lost 6 bases and the J gene lost 9 bases, with 17 bases spanning the gap. CDR3 protein: CASRPDRDNAQYF. In DNA form, the CDR3 reads TGTGCCAGCAGACCGGACAGAGATAATGCCCAGTACTTC.

Worth noting for this clonotype: This may be a read error, as it is one base from a much larger clone. V gene TRBV20-1 combines with J gene TRBJ2-1; 7 bases are a match to TRBD2. The J segment lost 5 bases and the V segment lost 7 bases, leaving 5 bases of the junction unmatched. The CDR3 spans 12 residues. Per the germline V gene, CDR1 is DFQATT and CDR2 is SNEGSKA (reference sequence). The CDR3 DNA is TGCAGTGGTGGGGAGGGACACAATGAGCAGTTCTTC. Protein: CSGGEGHNEQFF.

The chain links TRBV18 to TRBJ2-5; TRBD2 matches 11 bases. The CDR3 has 14 residues. V lost 10 bases and J lost 4; bases outside the gene matches: 8. Germline CDR1 reads KGHSH; CDR2 reads LQKENI. CDR3 residues: CANSPGLAGETQYF. CDR3 coding DNA: TGTGCCAACTCCCCAGGACTAGCGGGAGAGACCCAGTACTTC.

V and J are TRBV7-9 and TRBJ1-4; D is perhaps TRBD1 (6 bases). Germline assignment: CDR1 SEHNR and CDR2 FQNEAQ (reference sequence). V lost 8 bases and J 2 bases, leaving 9 bases between the germline ends. The CDR3 is made up of 13 amino acids. Here the CDR3 reads CASGGATNEKLFF. The CDR3 DNA reads TGTGCCAGCGGGGGGGCGACTAATGAAAAACTGTTTTTT.

The gene calls are TRBV11-1 and TRBJ2-1; TRBD2 aligns across 9 bases. The CDR3 contains 15 residues. The V gene's germline CDR1 is SGHAT and CDR2 FQDESV (reference sequence). Trimming removed 5 bases from V and 10 bases from J; junction bases left unmatched: 12. CDR3 sequence reads: CASSQISGGWTEQFF. The CDR3 DNA is TGTGCCAGCAGCCAAATTAGCGGGGGATGGACGGAGCAGTTCTTC.

This clonotype is categorized as medium-sized. This chain connects TRBV19 to TRBJ2-7, with D possibly being TRBD1 (6 bases). CDR1 LNHDA and CDR2 SQIVND come from the germline V gene (reference sequence). The CDR3 covers 15 residues. The V gene lost 5 bases and the J gene lost 5 bases, with 19 bases spanning the gap. The chain's CDR3 is CASSLISAGEHEQYF. CDR3 in DNA: TGTGCCAGTAGTTTAATTTCGGCAGGGGAGCACGAGCAGTACTTC.

Relative to its sample, this clonotype is medium-sized. The rearrangement links TRBV5-6 to TRBJ2-7; 7 positions agree with TRBD1. Germline CDR1 reads SGHDT; CDR2 reads YYEEEE. V gave up 3 bases and J gave up 3 bases; unmatched junction bases: 12. The length of the CDR3 is 16 residues. The CDR3 DNA sequence: TGTGCCAGCAGCTCAACGACAGGGCGTGGATACTACGAGCAGTACTTC. It is translated as CASSSTTGRGYYEQYF.

This clonotype has at least ten counts. CDR3 bases: TGTGCCAGCAGCTTCAGTCCAACTAATGAAAAACTGTTTTTT. This gives the protein CASSFSPTNEKLFF. The chain has TRBV7-6 and TRBJ1-4; D gene uncertain. CDR1 and CDR2 (germline): SGHVS, FNYEAQ. V dropped 3 bases and J dropped 0 bases, with 5 bases sitting between them. The CDR3 covers 14 residues.

By share, this clonotype counts as medium-sized. The J gene is TRBJ2-3, the V gene TRBV6-1, with D uncertain. V dropped 6 bases and J dropped 9 bases, with 10 bases sitting between them. CDR1 and CDR2 from the germline V gene are MNHNS and SASEGT. This CDR3 is 11 amino acids long. The CDR3 reads CASRDGLTQYF. CDR3 nucleotide sequence: TGTGCCAGCAGGGACGGTTTAACGCAGTATTTT.

The rearrangement links TRBV7-9 to TRBJ2-7; TRBD1 matches 7 bases. With V trimmed by 3 bases and J by 2 bases, 4 bases remained unmatched. The CDR3 runs to 14 residues. The germline V gene encodes CDR1 SEHNR and CDR2 FQNEAQ (reference sequence). The CDR3 coding sequence is TGTGCCAGCAGCTTCGGACAGGTTACCTACGAGCAGTACTTC. Translated: CASSFGQVTYEQYF.

This rearrangement joins TRBV7-2 to TRBJ1-6; D perhaps matches TRBD1 (5 bases). The CDR3 is 16 amino acids. Trimming stripped 1 base from V and 2 bases from J, with 9 bases between. Germline V lookup: CDR1 SGHTA, CDR2 FQGNSA. The CDR3 loop reads CASSLVGDPYNSPLHF. CDR3 nucleotide sequence: TGTGCCAGCAGCTTAGTAGGGGACCCCTATAATTCACCCCTCCACTTT.

Points on this clonotype: This sequence may be a read error, since a much larger clone differs from it by one base. The chain employs TRBV30 and TRBJ1-1; D gene uncertain. The CDR3 has 11 residues. CDR1 and CDR2 from the germline V gene are GTSNPN and SVGIG (reference sequence). The CDR3 sequence is CARSRATEAFF. Written as DNA, the CDR3 is TGTGCCCGGAGTAGGGCCACTGAAGCTTTCTTT.

The V gene is TRBV7-9, the J gene TRBJ2-1; 12 positions match TRBD2. The CDR3 totals 18 residues. From germline, CDR1 is SEHNR and CDR2 FQNEAQ (reference sequence). V was clipped by 5 bases and J by 7 bases; unmatched bases: 15. The DNA of the CDR3 is TGTGCCAGCAGCCCTGGGACTAGCGGGCCGGGGGCGAAAAATGAGCAGTTCTTC. Translated, it gives CASSPGTSGPGAKNEQFF. Looking up the rest from reference TRBV7-9 and TRBJ2-1 gives the full variable domain: DTGVSQNPRHKITKRGQNVTFRCDPISEHNRLYWYRQTLGQGPEFLTYFQNEAQLEKSRLLSDRFSAERPKGSFSTLEIQRTEQGDSAMYLCASSPGTSGPGAKNEQFFGPGTRLTVL.

The chain joins TRBV20-1 to TRBJ2-1; D perhaps matches TRBD2 (7 bases). V lost 3 bases and J lost 1, with 13 bases in between. From germline, CDR1 is DFQATT and CDR2 SNEGSKA (reference sequence). CDR3 length: 15 amino acids. The CDR3 coding sequence is TGCAGTGCTAGGAGGGGGGGCGGATCCTACAATGAGCAGTTCTTC. The encoded protein is CSARRGGGSYNEQFF.

This clonotype was counted a few times. The rearrangement links TRBV14 to TRBJ2-3; 10 bases are shared with TRBD1. Unmatched junction bases numbered 7, after V lost 0 bases and J lost 1 base. Per germline, CDR1 SGHDN and CDR2 FVKESK. The CDR3 sequence is 18 residues long. The CDR3 region is CASSQDLLTGGGTDTQYF. The CDR3 nucleotides read TGTGCCAGCAGCCAAGACCTACTGACAGGGGGCGGCACAGATACGCAGTATTTT.

At least ten counts were recorded for this clonotype. CDR3 sequence: CASSFSGAGLPYNEQFF. The CDR3 DNA reads as TGTGCCAGCAGTTTTTCAGGGGCTGGTTTGCCCTACAATGAGCAGTTCTTC. The chain has TRBV27 and TRBJ2-1; tentative D call: TRBD1 (6 bases). The V gene's germline CDR1 is MNHEY and CDR2 SMNVEV (reference sequence). CDR3 length equals 17 residues. V lost 3 bases and J 2 bases, leaving 17 bases between the germline ends.

By sample fraction, this clonotype is medium-sized. This chain joins TRBV7-6 and TRBJ1-1; D might be TRBD1 (6 bases). The CDR3 consists of 18 residues. V was shortened by 4 bases and J by 1 base, with 22 bases between the two germline ends. Germline CDR1 and CDR2: SGHVS and FNYEAQ. CDR3 sequence reads: CASSSLPGGPTSNTEAFF. The CDR3 DNA sequence: TGTGCCAGCAGCTCCCTCCCGGGGGGCCCCACGTCGAACACTGAAGCTTTCTTT.

This clonotype is deemed medium-sized. V gene TRBV6-2 or TRBV6-3 combines with J gene TRBJ2-3; 7 nucleotides line up with TRBD2. Trimming removed 0 bases from V and 4 bases from J; junction bases left unmatched: 7. Germline loops: CDR1 MNHEY, CDR2 SVGEGT. The CDR3 is 16 amino acids. The CDR3 bases are TGTGCCAGCAGTTACTCCCGTGGACTAGAAGCAGATACGCAGTATTTT. It encodes CASSYSRGLEADTQYF.

The chain carries TRBV10-2 and TRBJ1-6, with unresolved D. The CDR3 length is 15 residues. Germline CDR1 is WSHSY and CDR2 is SAAADI. V was clipped by 4 bases and J by 6 bases, with 13 bases between them. The CDR3 nucleotides are TGCGCCAGCAGTGTAGACATTAGAGTTAATTCACCCCTCCACTTT. Translation: CASSVDIRVNSPLHF.

This chain connects TRBV5-1 to TRBJ2-3; 7 positions match TRBD1. The CDR3 extends over 17 amino acids. Unmatched junction bases numbered 14, after V lost 2 bases and J lost 5 bases. CDR1 SGHRS and CDR2 YFSETQ come from the germline V gene. The CDR3 protein is CASSFAYRGGGEDTQYF. The DNA for the CDR3 is TGCGCCAGCAGCTTTGCCTACAGGGGTGGCGGAGAAGATACGCAGTATTTT.